Shown below are 5 T cell receptor beta chains from a single sample sequenced in a study of a mutant IDH1 vaccine in newly diagnosed glioma. No cognate antigen is known for these TCRs. Method: immunoSEQ multiplex PCR; TCRdb's copy keeps in-frame clones and lacks some. The table shows around 60,000 clones, with roughly 76% occurring only once. Specified time point: week 35, safety follow-up. Doses comprised 300 ug of mutant IDH1 20-mer peptide each, plus topical imiquimod. The sample was PBMCs, taken from a glioma patient whose treatment included an IDH1 peptide vaccine. The receptors come from a man aged 35-49 years with glioma.

V is TRBV18 and J is TRBJ2-3; 7 bases are shared with TRBD1. Trimming cost V 3 bases and J 6 bases; bases outside gene matches: 6. The germline CDR1 and CDR2 sequences are KGHSH and LQKENI. The CDR3 covers 14 residues. Here the CDR3 reads CASSPTGAPDTQYF. The DNA for the CDR3 is TGTGCCAGCTCACCCACAGGGGCCCCCGATACGCAGTATTTT.

The V call is TRBV7-2, the J call TRBJ2-1; D remains ambiguous. This CDR3 contains 14 residues. Germline V gene sequence: CDR1 SGHTA, CDR2 FQGNSA. Trimming cost V 6 bases and J 7 bases, with 16 bases left between them. For the CDR3, the DNA is TGTGCCAGCAGGTACCGGGCCGCTACGAATGAGCAGTTCTTC. It encodes CASRYRAATNEQFF.

This chain connects TRBV10-3 to TRBJ1-1; D not certain. The CDR3 extends over 11 amino acids. In germline, CDR1 is ENHRY, CDR2 SYGVKD. Between the trimmed V and J ends, which lost 3 bases and 8 bases, there was a span of 7 bases. DNA of the CDR3: TGTGCCATCAGTGAATTGGGGGAAGCTTTCTTT. Translating gives CAISELGEAFF.

The chain links TRBV11-2 to TRBJ2-3; 7 bases are a match to TRBD2. Germline V gene data show CDR1 as SGHAT and CDR2 as FQNNGV. CDR3 length equals 19 residues. Trimming cost V 1 base and J 3 bases; bases outside gene matches: 16. CDR3 sequence: CASSLAARGAGEGTDTQYF. CDR3 sequence (DNA): TGTGCCAGCAGCTTAGCCGCCCGAGGGGCGGGGGAAGGAACAGATACGCAGTATTTT.

This rearrangement joins TRBV6-5 to TRBJ2-3; 8 nucleotides align to TRBD2. Trimming cost V 5 bases and J 6 bases; bases outside gene matches: 7. The germline V gene has CDR1 MNHEY and CDR2 SVGAGI. CDR3 size: 14 residues. CDR3 protein: CASSPSGSRDTQYF. The CDR3 DNA sequence: TGTGCCAGCAGTCCCAGCGGGAGTCGGGATACGCAGTATTTT.